The 8 T cell receptor beta chains below were found in one sample sequenced in a study of blood T cell repertoires in COVID-19. Clones were sequenced by immunoSEQ multiplex PCR, and TCRdb holds only the in-frame ones, with some missing. The table has fewer than 120,000 clones, around 82% seen once; the top ten hold approximately 15%. The specimen was peripheral blood. All receptors derive from a woman aged 60-70 years with acute or convalescent COVID-19.

This clone was counted between two and nine times. The chain links TRBV5-4 to TRBJ1-4, with TRBD1 matching 7 bases. Germline trimming cut 3 bases from V and 6 bases from J; bases unmatched to any gene: 5. Germline V lookup: CDR1 SGHNT, CDR2 YYREEE (reference sequence). The CDR3 runs to 14 residues. DNA for the CDR3: TGTGCCAGCAGCTCCGACAGGGATGATGAAAAACTGTTTTTT. Translated: CASSSDRDDEKLFF.

J is TRBJ1-5 and V is TRBV19; a possible D gene is TRBD1 (5 bases). Germline V lookup: CDR1 LNHDA, CDR2 SQIVND (reference sequence). This CDR3 spans 15 amino acids. The V end lost 7 bases, the J end lost 2 bases, and 15 bases lay between the germline ends. CDR3 sequence (DNA): TGTGCCAGTACACCAGGGTTTTTTGGCAATCAGCCCCAGCATTTT. Amino acid sequence: CASTPGFFGNQPQHF.

The chain has TRBV6-5 and TRBJ2-3; 10 nucleotides line up with TRBD1. Germline CDR1 reads MNHEY; CDR2 reads SVGAGI. The CDR3 totals 15 residues. The trim removed 2 bases at V and 3 bases at J, leaving 2 bases unmatched. CDR3 protein: CASSYQGQGTDTQYF. DNA for the CDR3: TGTGCCAGCAGTTACCAGGGACAGGGGACAGATACGCAGTATTTT.

The rearrangement links TRBV30 to TRBJ1-6; 7 positions match TRBD1. The V gene's germline CDR1 is GTSNPN and CDR2 SVGIG (reference sequence). V shed 3 bases, J shed 10 bases, and the junction held 12 bases outside the gene matches. CDR3 length: 15 amino acids. CDR3 protein: CAWSLWDSSSSPLHF. The CDR3 bases are TGTGCCTGGAGCTTATGGGACAGCTCGAGCTCACCCCTCCACTTT.

The rearrangement uses TRBV10-3 and TRBJ2-5; weak D call: TRBD2 (6 bases). The V gene's germline CDR1 is ENHRY and CDR2 SYGVKD. Trimming took 7 bases from V and 0 from J, leaving 9 bases between them. The CDR3 is made up of 13 amino acids. The DNA of the CDR3 is TGTGCCATCACCAGGGACTACCAAGAGACCCAGTACTTC. This encodes CAITRDYQETQYF.

The chain is built from TRBV2 and TRBJ2-2; 11 nucleotides align to TRBD2. This CDR3 is built from 15 residues. The trim removed 6 bases at V and 5 bases at J, leaving 5 bases unmatched. Germline CDR1 reads SNHLY; CDR2 reads FYNNEI. The CDR3 sequence is CASSPTSGETGELFF. In nucleotides, the CDR3 is TGTGCCAGCAGCCCGACTAGCGGGGAAACCGGGGAGCTGTTTTTT.

The chain joins TRBV24-1 to TRBJ1-3; 10 nucleotides agree with TRBD1. Germline trimming cut 3 bases from V and 3 bases from J; bases unmatched to any gene: 4. This CDR3 comprises 16 residues. The germline V gene has CDR1 KGHDR and CDR2 SFDVKD. CDR3 sequence (DNA): TGTGCCACCAGTGATCCGGGACAGGGGAGTGGAAACACCATATATTTT. Translating it yields CATSDPGQGSGNTIYF.

The chain carries TRBV19 and TRBJ2-5; no firm D call. Germline V gene data show CDR1 as LNHDA and CDR2 as SQIVND (reference sequence). The CDR3 extends over 11 amino acids. Trimming took 4 bases from V and 5 from J, leaving 5 bases between them. The CDR3 region has the DNA TGTGCCAGTAGTACTGAGGAGACCCAGTACTTC. The encoded protein is CASSTEETQYF.